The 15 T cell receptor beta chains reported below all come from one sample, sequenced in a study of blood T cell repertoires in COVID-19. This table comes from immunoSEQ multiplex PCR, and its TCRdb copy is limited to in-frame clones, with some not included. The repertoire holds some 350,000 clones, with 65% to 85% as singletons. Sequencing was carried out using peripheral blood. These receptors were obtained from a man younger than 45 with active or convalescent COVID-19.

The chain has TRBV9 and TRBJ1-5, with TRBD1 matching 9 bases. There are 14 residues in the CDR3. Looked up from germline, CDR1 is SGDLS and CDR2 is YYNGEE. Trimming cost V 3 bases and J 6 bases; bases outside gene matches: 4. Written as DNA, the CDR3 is TGTGCCAGCAGCGCGGGACAGGGAGGTCAGCCCCAGCATTTT. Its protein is CASSAGQGGQPQHF.

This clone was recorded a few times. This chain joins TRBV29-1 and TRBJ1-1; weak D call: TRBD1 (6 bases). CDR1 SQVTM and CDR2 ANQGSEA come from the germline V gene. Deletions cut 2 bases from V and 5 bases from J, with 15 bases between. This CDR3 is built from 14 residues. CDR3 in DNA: TGCAGCGTTGAATACGGGACATGGGGGACTGAAGCTTTCTTT. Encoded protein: CSVEYGTWGTEAFF.

CDR3 region: CASSVDRGNSPLHF. The CDR3 DNA sequence: TGTGCCAGCAGCGTAGACAGGGGAAATTCACCCCTCCACTTT. The V gene is TRBV7-8, the J gene TRBJ1-6, with 8 bases matching TRBD1. The J segment lost 7 bases and the V segment lost 5 bases, leaving 4 bases of the junction unmatched. The CDR3 has 14 amino acids. The germline CDR1 and CDR2 sequences are SGHVS and FQNEAQ.

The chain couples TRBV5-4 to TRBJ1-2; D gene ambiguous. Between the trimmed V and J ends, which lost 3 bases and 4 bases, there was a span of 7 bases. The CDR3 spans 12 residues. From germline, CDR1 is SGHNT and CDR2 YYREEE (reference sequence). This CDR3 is CASSSSLYGYTF. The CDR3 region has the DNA TGTGCCAGCAGCTCTTCCCTCTATGGCTACACCTTC.

Here the CDR3 reads CARGKRDSPSNQPQHF. CDR3 coding DNA: TGTGCCAGGGGCAAAAGGGACAGCCCTAGCAATCAGCCCCAGCATTTT. The chain carries TRBV7-9 and TRBJ1-5, with 7 bases that match TRBD1. The CDR3 has 16 residues. The J segment lost 0 bases and the V segment lost 9 bases, leaving 11 bases of the junction unmatched. Germline V CDR1 and CDR2: SEHNR, FQNEAQ (reference sequence).

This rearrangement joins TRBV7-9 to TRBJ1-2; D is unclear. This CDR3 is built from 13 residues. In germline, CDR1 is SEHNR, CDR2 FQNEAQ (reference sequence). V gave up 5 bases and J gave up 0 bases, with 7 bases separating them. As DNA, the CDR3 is TGTGCCAGCAGCGCGGAGGCTAACTATGGCTACACCTTC. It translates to CASSAEANYGYTF.

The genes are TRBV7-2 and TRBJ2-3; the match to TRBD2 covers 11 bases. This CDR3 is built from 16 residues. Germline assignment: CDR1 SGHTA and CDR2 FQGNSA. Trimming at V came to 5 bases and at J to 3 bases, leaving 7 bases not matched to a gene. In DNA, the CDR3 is TGTGCCAGCAGCCTGCGACTAGCGGGAATTACAGATACGCAGTATTTT. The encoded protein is CASSLRLAGITDTQYF.

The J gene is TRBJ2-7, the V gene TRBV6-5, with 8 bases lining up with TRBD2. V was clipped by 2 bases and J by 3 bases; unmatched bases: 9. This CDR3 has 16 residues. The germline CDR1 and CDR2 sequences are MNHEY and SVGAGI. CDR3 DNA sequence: TGTGCCAGCAGTTACGGACGGCTAGCGGGCTACTACGAGCAGTACTTC. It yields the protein CASSYGRLAGYYEQYF.

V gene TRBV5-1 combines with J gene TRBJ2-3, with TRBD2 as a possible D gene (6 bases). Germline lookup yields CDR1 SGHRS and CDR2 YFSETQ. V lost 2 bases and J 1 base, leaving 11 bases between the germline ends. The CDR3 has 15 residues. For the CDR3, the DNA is TGCGCCAGCAGCTTCCACGGCGGGGGCACAGATACGCAGTATTTT. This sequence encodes CASSFHGGGTDTQYF.

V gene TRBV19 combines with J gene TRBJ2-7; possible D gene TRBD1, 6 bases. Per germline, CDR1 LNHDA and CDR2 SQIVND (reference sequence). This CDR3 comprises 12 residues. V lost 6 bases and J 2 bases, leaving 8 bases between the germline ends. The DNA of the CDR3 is TGTGCCAGTAGCACAGGGACCTACGAGCAGTACTTC. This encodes CASSTGTYEQYF.

CDR3 loop: CASSYLAYEQYF. Written as DNA, the CDR3 is TGTGCCAGCAGCTACCTCGCGTACGAGCAGTACTTC. The chain carries TRBV7-2 and TRBJ2-7; D uncertain. This CDR3 has 12 amino acids. V was trimmed by 4 bases and J by 4 bases, leaving 8 bases between them. Per germline, CDR1 SGHTA and CDR2 FQGNSA.

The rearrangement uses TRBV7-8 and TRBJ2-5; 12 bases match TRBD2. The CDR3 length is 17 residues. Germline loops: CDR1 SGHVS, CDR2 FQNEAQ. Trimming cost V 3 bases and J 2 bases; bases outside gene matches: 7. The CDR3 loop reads CASSFPTSGGGQETQYF. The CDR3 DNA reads TGTGCCAGCAGCTTCCCGACTAGCGGGGGTGGACAAGAGACCCAGTACTTC.

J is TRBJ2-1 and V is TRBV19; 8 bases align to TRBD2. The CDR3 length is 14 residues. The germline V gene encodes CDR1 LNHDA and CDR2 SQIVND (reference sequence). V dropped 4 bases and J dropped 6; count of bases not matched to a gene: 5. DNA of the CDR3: TGTGCCAGTAGTACCGGGACTAGGCTCAATGAGCAGTTCTTC. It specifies CASSTGTRLNEQFF. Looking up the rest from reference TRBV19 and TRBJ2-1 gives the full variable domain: DGGITQSPKYLFRKEGQNVTLSCEQNLNHDAMYWYRQDPGQGLRLIYYSQIVNDFQKGDIAEGYSVSREKKESFPLTVTSAQKNPTAFYLCASSTGTRLNEQFFGPGTRLTVL.

The CDR3 DNA follows: TGTGCCAGCAGCTTAAGGACAGGCAACACCGGGGAGCTGTTTTTT. This sequence encodes CASSLRTGNTGELFF. This rearrangement joins TRBV7-3 to TRBJ2-2; 7 bases agree with TRBD1. The CDR3 runs to 15 residues. J lost 2 bases, V lost 1 base, and 1 base had no gene match. Germline V gene data show CDR1 as SGHTA and CDR2 as FQGTGA.

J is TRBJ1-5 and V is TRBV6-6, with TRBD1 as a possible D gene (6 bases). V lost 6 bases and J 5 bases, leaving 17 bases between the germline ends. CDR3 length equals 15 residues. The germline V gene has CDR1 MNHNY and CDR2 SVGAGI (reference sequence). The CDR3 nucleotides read TGTGCCAGCAGGGATTCGGCCAGGGGCCATCAGCCCCAGCATTTT. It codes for CASRDSARGHQPQHF.